These 32 T cell receptor beta chains were sequenced from one sample in a study of cytomegalovirus exposure and HLA in healthy donors. Primers: 60 Vbeta forward and 13 Jbeta reverse. Clones were read by immunoSEQ multiplex PCR, and TCRdb kept only the in-frame ones, dropping some. The table lists tens of thousands of clones, about two thirds of them singletons, with approximately 3.5% in the top ten. The specimen was PBMCs. The receptor set was obtained from a woman younger than 45 in good health and CMV-seronegative.

As regards this clone: The sample carries other DNA sequences with the same CDR3. This chain connects TRBV6-4 to TRBJ2-1; TRBD2 agrees at 8 bases. J lost 3 bases, V lost 0 bases, and 1 base had no gene match. The CDR3 has 15 amino acids. CDR1 MRHNA and CDR2 SNTAGT come from the germline V gene. In DNA, the CDR3 is TGTGCCAGCAGTGACTCGAGCGGGAGCTACAATGAGCAGTTCTTC. Its protein is CASSDSSGSYNEQFF.

This clone was observed once. The rearrangement links TRBV18 to TRBJ1-3; a weak D match, TRBD1 (5 bases). The CDR3 length is 14 residues. Trimming took off 5 bases at V and 0 bases at J, with 8 bases between the two ends. Germline loops: CDR1 KGHSH, CDR2 LQKENI. The CDR3 region has the DNA TGTGCCAGCTCATCGGACAACTCTGGAAACACCATATATTTT. It specifies CASSSDNSGNTIYF.

CDR3 loop: CASSQDRGIMNTEAFF. CDR3 nucleotides: TGCGCCAGCAGCCAAGATAGGGGGATCATGAACACTGAAGCTTTCTTT. The V call is TRBV4-1, the J call TRBJ1-1, with D possibly TRBD1 on 6 matching bases. The CDR3 consists of 16 residues. The germline V and J ends were trimmed by 0 bases and 0 bases, with 11 bases remaining between them. From germline, CDR1 is MGHRA and CDR2 YSYEKL.

The rearrangement links TRBV15 to TRBJ1-2; 7 nucleotides agree with TRBD1. V lost 0 bases to trimming and J lost 5 bases; unmatched junction nucleotides: 6. Germline V gene sequence: CDR1 LNHNV, CDR2 YYDKDF (reference sequence). The CDR3 is 15 residues long. The CDR3 protein is CATSRDAGGGYGYTF. CDR3 bases: TGTGCCACCAGCAGAGATGCAGGGGGTGGATATGGCTACACCTTC.

The V call is TRBV6-6, the J call TRBJ1-6; D is possibly TRBD1 (5 bases). Germline V gene sequence: CDR1 MNHNY, CDR2 SVGAGI (reference sequence). This CDR3 comprises 15 residues. V gave up 6 bases and J gave up 6 bases, with 15 bases separating them. The CDR3 loop reads CASSERGNINSPLHF. The CDR3 DNA sequence: TGTGCCAGCAGCGAGCGGGGGAACATTAATTCACCCCTCCACTTT.

In this sample, this clone turned up a few times. The gene calls are TRBV12-5 and TRBJ1-1; possibly TRBD1 for D (5 bases). V was clipped by 2 bases and J by 3 bases, with 10 bases between them. The CDR3 length is 14 residues. The germline gives CDR1 LGHNT, CDR2 FRNRAP. The CDR3 region has the DNA TGTGCTAGTGGTTTGCACCAGGGCGACACTGAAGCTTTCTTT. As protein: CASGLHQGDTEAFF.

The chain has TRBV15 and TRBJ2-6; D remains ambiguous. In germline, CDR1 is LNHNV, CDR2 YYDKDF (reference sequence). This CDR3 contains 15 residues. V was clipped by 0 bases and J by 0 bases, with 3 bases between them. CDR3 residues: CATSRDYSGANVLTF. For the CDR3, the DNA is TGTGCCACCAGCAGAGACTACTCTGGGGCCAACGTCCTGACTTTC.

The rearrangement links TRBV7-6 to TRBJ2-5; TRBD1 might be the D (6 bases). V was clipped by 4 bases and J by 3 bases, with 15 bases between them. Germline assignment: CDR1 SGHVS and CDR2 FNYEAQ. CDR3 length: 15 residues. The CDR3 loop reads CASSSYGTREETQYF. As DNA, the CDR3 is TGTGCCAGCAGCTCTTACGGGACACGGGAAGAGACCCAGTACTTC.

This rearrangement joins TRBV6-6 to TRBJ2-2; maybe TRBD2 (6 bases). The CDR3 contains 16 residues. V was pared by 7 bases and J by 2 bases, with 17 bases between. Germline lookup yields CDR1 MNHNY and CDR2 SVGAGI (reference sequence). The CDR3 region has the DNA TGTGCCAGCACCCTCCACTCGGCGGGAAACACCGGGGAGCTGTTTTTT. As protein: CASTLHSAGNTGELFF.

The J gene is TRBJ1-2, the V gene TRBV4-2; 8 bases line up with TRBD1. This CDR3 contains 16 residues. Looked up from germline, CDR1 is LGHNA and CDR2 is YNFKEQ. V gave up 1 base and J gave up 3 bases; unmatched junction bases: 7. CDR3 loop: CASSQVPGGLDYGYTF. The CDR3 DNA is TGTGCCAGCAGCCAAGTCCCAGGGGGCCTGGACTATGGCTACACCTTC.

The chain couples TRBV2 to TRBJ1-1; 7 nucleotides agree with TRBD1. This CDR3 comprises 14 residues. Germline V gene lookup returns CDR1 SNHLY and CDR2 FYNNEI. V trimming: 6 bases; J trimming: 4 bases; junction bases outside the gene matches: 8. CDR3 coding DNA: TGTGCCAGCAGGATACAGGGGCCGGGCACTGAAGCTTTCTTT. It codes for CASRIQGPGTEAFF.

The chain couples TRBV29-1 to TRBJ2-5, with D possibly matching TRBD2 (5 bases). Trimming cost V 0 bases and J 4 bases, with 18 bases left between them. CDR1 and CDR2 (germline): SQVTM, ANQGSEA. The CDR3 is 16 residues long. The CDR3 region has the DNA TGCAGCGTTGAAGATGTGGGTTTTGGGAGAGGAGAGACCCAGTACTTC. It yields the protein CSVEDVGFGRGETQYF.

The genes are TRBV5-1 and TRBJ2-1; 8 bases fit TRBD2. Per the germline V gene, CDR1 is SGHRS and CDR2 is YFSETQ. V gave up 0 bases and J gave up 6 bases; unmatched junction bases: 8. This CDR3 has 16 residues. The CDR3 loop reads CASSLGTSLMSNEQFF. The CDR3 nucleotides are TGCGCCAGCAGCTTGGGGACTAGCTTAATGAGCAATGAGCAGTTCTTC.

The chain combines TRBV30 with TRBJ1-6; 7 bases fit TRBD1. Germline V gene data show CDR1 as GTSNPN and CDR2 as SVGIG (reference sequence). J lost 8 bases, V lost 8 bases, and 9 bases had no gene match. This CDR3 has 13 amino acids. The CDR3 here is CAGHRGRDSPLHF. In nucleotides, the CDR3 is TGTGCCGGTCACAGGGGAAGGGATTCACCCCTCCACTTT.

The chain employs TRBV7-9 and TRBJ1-2; perhaps TRBD1 as D (6 bases). V was pared by 5 bases and J by 0 bases, with 10 bases between. The CDR3 totals 14 residues. Looked up from germline, CDR1 is SEHNR and CDR2 is FQNEAQ (reference sequence). CDR3 DNA: TGTGCCAGCAGCCAAACAGGGACTAACTATGGCTACACCTTC. This sequence encodes CASSQTGTNYGYTF.

The V and J genes are TRBV2 and TRBJ2-2; 11 bases fit TRBD2. Per germline, CDR1 SNHLY and CDR2 FYNNEI. This CDR3 has 14 residues. V dropped 6 bases and J dropped 7; count of bases not matched to a gene: 4. The CDR3: CASSLAGGIGELFF. CDR3 nucleotide sequence: TGTGCCAGCAGCCTAGCGGGGGGCATCGGGGAGCTGTTTTTT.

The chain uses TRBV6-4 and TRBJ1-2, with TRBD1 as a possible D gene (5 bases). CDR3 length: 13 amino acids. With 4 bases removed from V and 4 bases from J, the gap between germline ends came to 10 bases. The germline gives CDR1 MRHNA, CDR2 SNTAGT. The CDR3 nucleotides are TGTGCCAGCAGTGCAGGGTTTGGCTATGGCTACACCTTC. Translation gives CASSAGFGYGYTF.

The V and J genes are TRBV27 and TRBJ2-1; a weak D match, TRBD2 (6 bases). Trimming left V 8 bases short and J 4 bases short, with 6 bases between. CDR1 is MNHEY, CDR2 SMNVEV, per germline (reference sequence). CDR3 size: 11 residues. The CDR3 region is CASLAYNEQFF. The CDR3 DNA sequence: TGTGCCAGCCTAGCGTACAATGAGCAGTTCTTC.

The genes are TRBV14 and TRBJ2-1; D not resolved. This CDR3 has 13 amino acids. V was cut by 0 bases and J by 4 bases, with 4 bases left in between. From germline, CDR1 is SGHDN and CDR2 FVKESK. CDR3 DNA: TGTGCCAGCAGCCAAGATCGGTACAATGAGCAGTTCTTC. It yields the protein CASSQDRYNEQFF.

This sequence joins TRBV7-2 and TRBJ2-5; 7 bases fit TRBD2. The CDR3 covers 14 residues. The V and J ends lost 2 bases and 5 bases, in that order; junction bases with no gene match: 5. The germline gives CDR1 SGHTA, CDR2 FQGNSA. Here the CDR3 DNA reads TGTGCCAGCAGCTTAAGCGGGAACGGTGAGACCCAGTACTTC. It codes for CASSLSGNGETQYF.

The genes are TRBV5-4 and TRBJ2-3; the match to TRBD2 covers 13 bases. The CDR3 sequence is 16 residues long. In germline, CDR1 is SGHNT, CDR2 YYREEE (reference sequence). Losses at the gene ends were 4 bases for V and 2 bases for J; bases not matched to a gene: 4. The CDR3 nucleotides read TGTGCCAGCAGCGGTGGGACTAGCGGGACCACAGATACGCAGTATTTT. Translated, it gives CASSGGTSGTTDTQYF.

The chain has TRBV7-2 and TRBJ2-3, with D maybe TRBD2 (6 bases). In germline, CDR1 is SGHTA, CDR2 FQGNSA. CDR3 length: 16 amino acids. V dropped 4 bases and J dropped 4 bases, with 18 bases sitting between them. The CDR3 here is CASSSFAAGLADTQYF. The CDR3 DNA is TGTGCCAGCAGCTCTTTCGCAGCGGGCCTGGCAGATACGCAGTATTTT.

Judged by abundance, this clone is medium-sized. The chain carries TRBV6-4 and TRBJ2-1; 10 bases agree with TRBD2. V gave up 2 bases and J gave up 8 bases; unmatched junction bases: 6. This CDR3 spans 15 amino acids. Per germline, CDR1 MRHNA and CDR2 SNTAGT. The CDR3 spells CASSDESGGAYEQFF. The CDR3 DNA sequence: TGTGCCAGCAGTGACGAGAGCGGGGGGGCATATGAGCAGTTCTTC.

This rearrangement joins TRBV15 to TRBJ1-5, with TRBD1 matching 9 bases. There are 15 residues in the CDR3. Germline CDR1 and CDR2: LNHNV and YYDKDF (reference sequence). V was pared by 4 bases and J by 4 bases, with 5 bases of the junction left unmatched. The CDR3 protein is CATSTGDRDNQPQHF. CDR3 bases: TGTGCCACCAGCACCGGGGACAGGGATAATCAGCCCCAGCATTTT.

V gene TRBV27 combines with J gene TRBJ2-5; D call uncertain. Trimming took off 2 bases at V and 5 bases at J, with 9 bases between the two ends. Germline CDR1 reads MNHEY; CDR2 reads SMNVEV (reference sequence). CDR3 length equals 13 residues. CDR3 coding DNA: TGTGCCAGCAGTTTACGGGTCTCGGAGACCCAGTACTTC. Translated, it gives CASSLRVSETQYF.

This clone has only a few counts. The chain recombines TRBV11-2 with TRBJ1-2; 9 nucleotides agree with TRBD1. CDR3 size: 15 residues. Germline-derived CDR1 and CDR2 are SGHAT and FQNNGV. Losses at the gene ends were 4 bases for V and 6 bases for J; bases not matched to a gene: 9. The CDR3: CASSYYRGHPDGYTF. In DNA form, the CDR3 reads TGTGCCAGCAGCTACTACAGGGGGCACCCTGATGGCTACACCTTC.

This chain joins TRBV29-1 and TRBJ1-1, with D maybe TRBD1 (6 bases). This CDR3 is built from 14 residues. From germline, CDR1 is SQVTM and CDR2 ANQGSEA. Trimming shortened V by 0 bases and J by 2 bases, and 10 bases separated the two germline ends. The CDR3 loop is CSVEDSGENTEAFF. As DNA, the CDR3 is TGCAGCGTTGAAGATTCAGGGGAAAACACTGAAGCTTTCTTT.

The rearrangement joins TRBV7-5 to TRBJ2-4; the D segment call TRBD2 is taken from the table without a DNA check. TRBV7-5 is flagged as a pseudogene. CDR3 length: 18 amino acids. CDR3 sequence reads: CVRSLRLAGATAKNIQYF. CDR3 nucleotide sequence: TGTGTCAGAAGCTTACGGCTAGCGGGAGCCACAGCCAAAAACATTCAGTACTTC.

The chain couples TRBV7-9 to TRBJ1-1; D ambiguous. The CDR3 runs to 13 residues. V lost 5 bases and J 5 bases, leaving 12 bases between the germline ends. The V gene's germline CDR1 is SEHNR and CDR2 FQNEAQ (reference sequence). CDR3 protein: CASSPTVRTEAFF. For the CDR3, the DNA is TGTGCCAGCAGCCCTACGGTGAGGACTGAAGCTTTCTTT.

The rearrangement uses TRBV29-1 and TRBJ2-7; the match to TRBD1 covers 7 bases. The V gene end was trimmed by 4 bases and the J gene end by 2 bases; junction bases not matched to a gene: 8. The CDR3 is 14 amino acids. The germline gives CDR1 SQVTM, CDR2 ANQGSEA. This CDR3 is CSVGDSWNPYEQYF. The CDR3 DNA follows: TGCAGCGTTGGGGACAGTTGGAATCCCTACGAGCAGTACTTC.

This clone was detected only a few times. The chain combines TRBV5-4 with TRBJ2-1; D is perhaps TRBD2 (5 bases). The CDR3 runs 16 residues. The germline gives CDR1 SGHNT, CDR2 YYREEE (reference sequence). The V end was cut by 4 bases, the J end by 2 bases, with 16 bases between. The CDR3 DNA reads TGTGCCAGCAGCAATCCAGGAGCGGAGACCTACAATGAGCAGTTCTTC. Translating gives CASSNPGAETYNEQFF.

The chain is built from TRBV29-1 and TRBJ1-2; TRBD1 matches 7 bases. V dropped 7 bases and J dropped 7; count of bases not matched to a gene: 3. Germline V lookup: CDR1 SQVTM, CDR2 ANQGSEA. This CDR3 has 10 residues. The CDR3 nucleotides are TGCAGCGCCGCAGGGGGTGGCTACACCTTC. Translating it yields CSAAGGGYTF.